This is a list of T cell receptor beta chains from one sample in a study of early stage breast cancer tumors. Using immunoSEQ multiplex PCR, the repertoire was profiled, and TCRdb retains in-frame clones only, with some absent. The table has 25,000 to 35,000 clones, roughly 80% seen once. Sequencing was performed on blood. These receptors all stem from a person aged 55 to 70 with breast cancer. Each CDR3 is given with its conserved first and last residue. The D gene is left open where the match is weak. Clone size, where shown, is once, few, many, or a class for clones that have expanded.

d_call,v_call,clone_size,j_call,cdr3_aa,cdr3_nt
TRBD1,TRBV6-6,NA,TRBJ1-1,CATQGVGVTEAFF,TGTGCGACCCAGGGGGTGGGAGTGACTGAAGCTTTCTTT
TRBD1,TRBV5-6,NA,TRBJ2-7,CASSLEYRGYEQYF,TGTGCCAGCAGCTTAGAATACAGGGGTTACGAGCAGTACTTC
NA,TRBV10-1,NA,TRBJ1-4,CASSGHTGFINEKLFF,TGCGCCAGCAGTGGCCATACAGGGTTTATTAATGAAAAACTGTTTTTT
TRBD2,TRBV5-1,once,TRBJ2-2,CASSLSLAGAGGELFF,TGCGCCAGCAGCTTGAGCCTAGCGGGAGCAGGGGGGGAGCTGTTTTTT
TRBD1,TRBV7-2,NA,TRBJ2-5,CASWDRAEVETQYF,TGTGCCAGCTGGGACAGGGCGGAGGTAGAGACCCAGTACTTC
NA,TRBV5-1,NA,TRBJ2-1,CASSFPGEMGNEQFF,TGCGCCAGCAGCTTCCCGGGAGAAATGGGCAATGAGCAGTTCTTC
TRBD2,TRBV11-2,few,TRBJ2-7,CASSHLAGWGSYEQYF,TGTGCCAGCAGCCATCTAGCGGGATGGGGATCCTACGAGCAGTACTTC
TRBD1,TRBV5-1,NA,TRBJ2-3,CASRLGQSTDTQYF,TGCGCCAGCAGGCTGGGACAGAGCACAGATACGCAGTATTTT
TRBD2,TRBV4-1,NA,TRBJ2-1,CASSQERRASGSSYNEQFF,TGCGCCAGCAGCCAAGAGAGGCGGGCTAGCGGGAGCTCCTACAATGAGCAGTTCTTC
NA,TRBV7-9,NA,TRBJ2-2,CASSLRGKGAGELFF,TGTGCCAGCAGCTTAAGAGGGAAGGGCGCCGGGGAGCTGTTTTTT
TRBD1,TRBV5-1,NA,TRBJ2-5,CASSLWGQGSETQYF,TGCGCCAGCAGCTTGTGGGGACAGGGAAGCGAGACCCAGTACTTC
NA,TRBV4-3,NA,TRBJ2-1,CASSLGHEQFF,TGCGCCAGCAGCTTGGGCCATGAGCAGTTCTTC
NA,TRBV7-9,few,TRBJ1-5,CASSLDRWSNQPQHF,TGTGCCAGCAGCTTAGACAGGTGGAGCAATCAGCCCCAGCATTTT
TRBD1,TRBV5-6,NA,TRBJ1-5,CASSLYRGLSNQPQHF,TGTGCCAGCAGCTTATACAGGGGGCTTAGCAATCAGCCCCAGCATTTT
TRBD1,TRBV28,NA,TRBJ2-5,CASSLGQGTQETQYF,TGTGCCAGCAGTTTGGGACAGGGGACCCAAGAGACCCAGTACTTC
TRBD2,TRBV10-3,NA,TRBJ2-7,CAISELAVSYEQYF,TGTGCCATCAGTGAGCTAGCGGTGTCCTACGAGCAGTACTTC
NA,TRBV7-8,NA,TRBJ2-7,CASSLPAQRGYEQYF,TGTGCCAGCAGCTTACCGGCCCAGAGAGGCTACGAGCAGTACTTC
NA,TRBV29-1,NA,TRBJ1-5,CSVAGDYSNQPQHF,TGCAGCGTTGCAGGGGATTATAGCAATCAGCCCCAGCATTTT
NA,TRBV30,NA,TRBJ2-3,CAWSRGLTDTQYF,TGTGCCTGGAGCCGGGGACTCACAGATACGCAGTATTTT
NA,TRBV29-1,NA,TRBJ2-1,CSVLRGGQWQFF,TGCAGCGTCCTCCGTGGCGGCCAGTGGCAGTTCTTC
TRBD2,TRBV5-5,NA,TRBJ2-5,CASSLGLGGETQYF,TGTGCCAGCAGTTTGGGACTAGGTGGAGAGACCCAGTACTTC
NA,TRBV6-6,NA,TRBJ1-3,CASSYSDRRNTIYF,TGTGCCAGCAGTTACTCTGACAGGAGAAACACCATATATTTT
NA,TRBV15,NA,TRBJ2-7,CATSRDRYEQYF,TGTGCCACCAGCAGAGACAGATACGAGCAGTACTTC
NA,TRBV19,few,TRBJ1-5,CASSGGRGNQPQHF,TGTGCCTCTTCGGGGGGGAGGGGCAATCAGCCCCAGCATTTT
NA,TRBV13,NA,TRBJ1-4,CASSYRRGRMSPEKLFF,TGTGCCAGCAGCTACCGGCGGGGCAGGATGTCCCCTGAAAAACTGTTTTTT
NA,TRBV29-1,NA,TRBJ1-1,CSVVKGGTDTEAFF,TGCAGCGTCGTCAAGGGGGGGACGGACACTGAAGCTTTCTTT
NA,TRBV7-2,once,TRBJ1-5,CASSSVRGGNQPQHF,TGTGCCAGCAGCTCAGTGAGGGGAGGAAATCAGCCCCAGCATTTT
TRBD1,TRBV27,NA,TRBJ1-1,CASTLGQGDRYFF,TGTGCCAGCACTCTCGGACAGGGCGACAGGTATTTCTTT
NA,TRBV7-2,NA,TRBJ2-1,CASSLDSSAYNEQFF,TGTGCCAGCAGCTTAGACTCCTCGGCCTACAATGAGCAGTTCTTC
NA,TRBV30,NA,TRBJ1-1,CAWSARRGAGGTEAFF,TGTGCCTGGAGTGCCCGTCGGGGGGCCGGCGGCACTGAAGCTTTCTTT
NA,TRBV27,NA,TRBJ1-5,CASSPRGQPQHF,TGTGCCAGCAGCCCTAGGGGCCAGCCCCAGCATTTT
NA,TRBV14,NA,TRBJ2-1,CASSQESLAQFF,TGTGCCAGCAGCCAAGAGTCTTTAGCGCAGTTCTTC
NA,TRBV29-1,NA,TRBJ1-4,CSGAQGNSNEKLFF,TGCAGCGGTGCCCAGGGAAATTCTAATGAAAAACTGTTTTTT
TRBD1,TRBV5-4,NA,TRBJ2-5,CASSPDRGSETQYF,TGTGCCAGCAGCCCTGACAGGGGTTCGGAGACCCAGTACTTC
TRBD1,TRBV10-3,once,TRBJ1-2,CAISESGDREGYTF,TGTGCCATCAGTGAGTCCGGGGACAGGGAGGGCTACACCTTC
TRBD2,TRBV18,NA,TRBJ2-1,CASSPGTSSANEQFF,TGTGCCAGCTCACCCGGGACTAGTTCCGCCAATGAGCAGTTCTTC
NA,TRBV30,NA,TRBJ1-3,CAWSDYTRSGNTIYF,TGTGCCTGGAGTGATTACACCCGCTCTGGAAACACCATATATTTT
TRBD2,TRBV7-2,NA,TRBJ2-3,CASSSQAGGMGTDTQYF,TGTGCCAGCAGCTCCCAGGCGGGAGGAATGGGCACAGATACGCAGTATTTT
NA,TRBV13,NA,TRBJ2-1,CASSFGHFYNEQFF,TGTGCCAGCAGCTTCGGACACTTCTACAATGAGCAGTTCTTC
TRBD1,TRBV5-6,NA,TRBJ2-7,CASTVTGNPYEQYF,TGTGCCAGCACCGTGACAGGGAATCCCTACGAGCAGTACTTC
NA,TRBV6-5,NA,TRBJ1-2,CASSYPGRGYGYTF,TGTGCCAGCAGTTACCCCGGACGGGGCTATGGCTACACCTTC
TRBD1,TRBV7-2,NA,TRBJ1-5,CASSRDRGQPQHF,TGTGCCAGCAGCAGGGACAGGGGACAGCCCCAGCATTTT
NA,TRBV6-5,NA,TRBJ2-5,CAVRAGWAQETQYF,TGTGCAGTTCGGGCAGGGTGGGCTCAAGAGACCCAGTACTTC
NA,TRBV9,few,TRBJ2-7,CASSFGSEAYEQYF,TGTGCCAGCAGCTTCGGGTCCGAAGCCTACGAGCAGTACTTC
TRBD1,TRBV7-8,once,TRBJ1-2,CASSSPGQGANYGYTF,TGTGCCAGCAGCTCTCCCGGACAGGGGGCTAACTATGGCTACACCTTC
NA,TRBV6-6,NA,TRBJ2-7,CASFGLTDYEQYF,TGTGCCAGCTTCGGACTGACCGACTACGAGCAGTACTTC
TRBD2,TRBV27,NA,TRBJ2-7,CASSFSGRAFEQYF,TGTGCCAGCAGTTTTAGCGGGAGGGCCTTCGAGCAGTACTTC
NA,TRBV5-1,NA,TRBJ1-1,CASSRGSERNTEAFF,TGCGCCAGCAGCAGGGGCTCAGAGAGAAACACTGAAGCTTTCTTT
NA,TRBV4-3,NA,TRBJ1-4,CASSQGQVGRAEKLFF,TGCGCCAGCAGCCAGGGGCAAGTGGGTAGGGCTGAAAAACTGTTTTTT
NA,TRBV14,NA,TRBJ1-1,CASRHTDRNTEAFF,TGTGCCAGCAGACATACGGACAGGAACACTGAAGCTTTCTTT
NA,TRBV7-6,NA,TRBJ1-5,CASSPSADFNQPQHF,TGTGCCAGCAGCCCCAGTGCGGATTTCAATCAGCCCCAGCATTTT